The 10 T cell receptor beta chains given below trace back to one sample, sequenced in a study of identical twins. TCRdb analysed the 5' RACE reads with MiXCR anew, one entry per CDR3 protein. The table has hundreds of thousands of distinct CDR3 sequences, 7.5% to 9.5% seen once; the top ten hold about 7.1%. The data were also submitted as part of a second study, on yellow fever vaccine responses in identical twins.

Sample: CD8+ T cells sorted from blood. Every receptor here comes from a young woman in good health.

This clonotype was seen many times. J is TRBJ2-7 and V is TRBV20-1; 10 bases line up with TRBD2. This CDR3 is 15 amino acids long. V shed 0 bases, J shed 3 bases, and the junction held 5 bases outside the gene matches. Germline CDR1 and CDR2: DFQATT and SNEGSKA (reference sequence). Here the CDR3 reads CSARDLLAGNYEQYF. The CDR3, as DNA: TGCAGTGCTAGAGATTTACTAGCGGGAAACTACGAGCAGTACTTC.

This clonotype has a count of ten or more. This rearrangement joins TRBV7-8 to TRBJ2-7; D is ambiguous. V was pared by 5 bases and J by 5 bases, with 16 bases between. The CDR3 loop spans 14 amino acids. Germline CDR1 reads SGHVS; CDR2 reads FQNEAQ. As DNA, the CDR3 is TGTGCCAGCAGCCCCGGCACGGGTATCCACGAGCAGTACTTC. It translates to CASSPGTGIHEQYF.

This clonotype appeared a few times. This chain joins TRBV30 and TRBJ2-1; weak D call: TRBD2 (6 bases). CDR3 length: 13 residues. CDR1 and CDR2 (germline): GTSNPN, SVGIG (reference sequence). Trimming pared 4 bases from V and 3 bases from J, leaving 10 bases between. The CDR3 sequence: CAWTSEYYNEQFF. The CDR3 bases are TGTGCCTGGACTAGCGAGTACTACAATGAGCAGTTCTTC. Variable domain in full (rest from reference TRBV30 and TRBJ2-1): SQTIHQWPATLVQPVGSPLSLECTVEGTSNPNLYWYRQAAGRGLQLLFYSVGIGQISSEVPQNLSASRPQDRQFILSSKKLLLSDSGFYLCAWTSEYYNEQFFGPGTRLTVL.

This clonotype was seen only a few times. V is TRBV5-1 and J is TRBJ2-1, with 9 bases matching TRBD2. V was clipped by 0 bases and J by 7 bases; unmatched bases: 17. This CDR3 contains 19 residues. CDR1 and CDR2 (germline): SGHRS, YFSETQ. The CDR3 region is CASSLAERGANTVWNEQFF. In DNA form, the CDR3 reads TGCGCCAGCAGCTTGGCGGAGCGGGGGGCCAATACCGTCTGGAATGAGCAGTTCTTC.

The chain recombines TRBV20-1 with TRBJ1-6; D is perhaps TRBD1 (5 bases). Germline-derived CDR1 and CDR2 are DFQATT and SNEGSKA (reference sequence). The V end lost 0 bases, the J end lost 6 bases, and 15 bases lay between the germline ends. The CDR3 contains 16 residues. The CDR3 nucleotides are TGCAGTGCTAGAGATCTAGGAGGGCAGGGTAATTCACCCCTCCACTTT. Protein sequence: CSARDLGGQGNSPLHF.

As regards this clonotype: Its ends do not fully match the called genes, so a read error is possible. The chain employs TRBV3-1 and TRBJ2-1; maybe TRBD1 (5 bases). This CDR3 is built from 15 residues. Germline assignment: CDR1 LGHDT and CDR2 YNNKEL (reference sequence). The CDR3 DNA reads TGTGCCAGCAGTCAAGGGGTAGATACGTACAATGAGCAGTTCTTC. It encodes CASSQGVDTYNEQFF.

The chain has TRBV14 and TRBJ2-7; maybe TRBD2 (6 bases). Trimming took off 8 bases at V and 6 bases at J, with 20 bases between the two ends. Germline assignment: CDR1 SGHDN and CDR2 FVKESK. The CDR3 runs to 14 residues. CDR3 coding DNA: TGTGCCAGCGCTTCCCGAGGAGGGTATGCCGAGCAGTACTTC. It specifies CASASRGGYAEQYF.

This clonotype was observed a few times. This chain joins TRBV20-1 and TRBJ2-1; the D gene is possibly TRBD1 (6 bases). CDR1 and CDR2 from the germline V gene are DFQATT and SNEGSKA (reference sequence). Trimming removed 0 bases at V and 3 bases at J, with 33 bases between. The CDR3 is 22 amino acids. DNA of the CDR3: TGCAGTGCTAGAGATTCCTTTTCGACCTGGACAGCGCCCAGGACCCTCTACAATGAGCAGTTCTTC. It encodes CSARDSFSTWTAPRTLYNEQFF.

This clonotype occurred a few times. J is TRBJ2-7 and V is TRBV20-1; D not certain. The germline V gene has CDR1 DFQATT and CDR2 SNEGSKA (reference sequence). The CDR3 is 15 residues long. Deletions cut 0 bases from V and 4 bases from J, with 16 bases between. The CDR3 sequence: CSARDLTGGSYEQYF. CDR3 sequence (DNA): TGCAGTGCTAGAGATCTCACGGGTGGCAGTTACGAGCAGTACTTC.

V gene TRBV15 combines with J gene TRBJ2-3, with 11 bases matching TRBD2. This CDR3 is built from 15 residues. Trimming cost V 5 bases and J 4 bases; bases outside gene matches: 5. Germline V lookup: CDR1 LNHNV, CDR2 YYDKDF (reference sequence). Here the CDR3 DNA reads TGTGCCACCAGCTTAGCGGGGGGGCTTTCAGATACGCAGTATTTT. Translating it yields CATSLAGGLSDTQYF.